This T cell receptor beta chain comes out of a study of blood T cell repertoires in COVID-19. The CDR3 totals 15 residues. The germline gives CDR1 SNHLY, CDR2 FYNNEI. Trimming at V came to 5 bases and at J to 6 bases, leaving 11 bases not matched to a gene. Original processing notes: It was from reference gene primer amplification that nucleated cell counts were estimated. TCRdb keeps only in-frame clones here, not all; method: immunoSEQ multiplex PCR. V and J calls and clone size are copied from that table; D and trimming were computed from the DNA. The profile covers about 360,000 clones, with approximately 86% appearing a single time and under 8.5% taken by the ten largest.

Sequences were obtained from peripheral blood. The source is a woman aged 60-75 years with COVID-19, enrolled during active disease. The genes are TRBV2 and TRBJ1-2; 8 bases align to TRBD1. The CDR3 sequence: CASSPQGAGLNGYTF. CDR3 bases: TGTGCCAGCAGTCCCCAGGGGGCAGGATTAAATGGCTACACCTTC.